Sequencing of this T cell receptor (beta chain) was carried out in a study of blood T cell repertoires in COVID-19. Looking at the study overall: Acute and convalescent COVID-19 specimens originated in the United States, Italy and Spain. The analysed material was cDNA or gDNA that came from T cells, B-cell-depleted T cells, or PBMCs.

This clone was observed once. TCRdb's table, derived via immunoSEQ multiplex PCR, lists solely in-frame clones and lacks some. The sample records around 200,000 clones, 75% to 90% being singletons. The ends were cut back, 3 bases at V and 9 bases at J, with 15 bases in the middle. Germline loops: CDR1 DFQATT, CDR2 SNEGSKA (reference sequence). The CDR3 contains 13 residues. The chain couples TRBV20-1 to TRBJ1-5; D is perhaps TRBD1 (5 bases). Sequencing used peripheral blood. The clonotype comes from a human donor with active or convalescent COVID-19. The donor label of this sample is uncertain. The CDR3 region has the DNA TGCAGTGCTAGTGCCGCAGGGTGGGGGCCCCAGCATTTT. This translates into CSASAAGWGPQHF.